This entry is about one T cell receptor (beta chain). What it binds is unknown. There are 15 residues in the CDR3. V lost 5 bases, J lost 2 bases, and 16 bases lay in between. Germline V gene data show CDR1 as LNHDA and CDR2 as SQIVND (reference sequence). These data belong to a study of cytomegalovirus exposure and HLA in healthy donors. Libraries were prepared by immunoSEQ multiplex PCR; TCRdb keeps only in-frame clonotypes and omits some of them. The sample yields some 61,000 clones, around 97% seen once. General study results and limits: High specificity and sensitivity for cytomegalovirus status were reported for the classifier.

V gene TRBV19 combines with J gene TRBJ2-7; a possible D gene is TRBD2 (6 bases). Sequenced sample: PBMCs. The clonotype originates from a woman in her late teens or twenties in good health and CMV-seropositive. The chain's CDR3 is CASSRGLRGAYEQYF. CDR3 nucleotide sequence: TGTGCCAGTAGTCGGGGGTTGAGGGGAGCCTACGAGCAGTACTTC.